This T cell receptor (beta chain) was sequenced for a study of T cells in Graves' hyperthyroidism and ophthalmopathy. Study-wide points: Onset of ophthalmopathy came a median 6.5 months after the model predicted it.

J was trimmed by 1 base and V by 4 bases; bases with no gene match: 7. CDR1 is SGHRS, CDR2 YFSETQ, per germline. The CDR3 is made up of 17 amino acids. For ophthalmopathy patients, the Clinical Activity Score was at least 3 and the NOSPECS grade at least 4; duration was under 3 months. Diagnosing involved the use of clinical symptoms, serum thyroxine and TRAb, thyroid ultrasound and orbital computed tomography. Amplification yielded TCR beta CDR3 regions, with RNA transcripts as the source. The HTBI primer set drove a first-round RT-PCR of the TCR CDR3. TCRdb re-analysed the multiplex PCR reads in MiXCR, keeping a single row per CDR3 protein. Among 620,000 or so distinct CDR3 sequences, roughly 15% were seen once, and the ten largest hold under 15%. To note about this clonotype: Its target is unknown.

The sample comprised blood. The receptor comes from a woman between 45 and 65 years old with Graves' ophthalmopathy. The rearrangement links TRBV5-1 to TRBJ2-3; 12 nucleotides line up with TRBD2. CDR3 in amino acids: CASSTGTSGHRTDTQYF. The CDR3 nucleotides are TGCGCCAGCAGCACCGGGACTAGCGGGCACCGCACAGATACGCAGTATTTT.